The clone carrying this TCR beta chain was found once. As yet, its antigen is unknown. The method was immunoSEQ multiplex PCR; TCRdb's version includes in-frame clones alone and lacks a portion of them. The table shows 78,000 or so clones, with 70% to 90% occurring only once. The CDR3 has 13 residues. The V end was cut by 2 bases, the J end by 0 bases, with 5 bases between. CDR1 is KGHSH, CDR2 LQKENI, per germline. The entry originates in a study of T cells in localized non-small cell lung cancer. Whole-study findings and limits: Longer survival (overall) was linked to higher T cell density in blood. A median of about 60 of the top 100 tumor clones appeared in adjacent lung, which was paired and uninvolved.

The clonotype was recovered from a man aged 35 to 70 with stage I lung adenocarcinoma. The material sequenced was peripheral blood, taken before any cancer treatment. This sequence joins TRBV18 and TRBJ2-7; unclear D gene. DNA for the CDR3: TGTGCCAGCTCACCAGAGATCTCCTACGAGCAGTACTTC. It is translated as CASSPEISYEQYF.